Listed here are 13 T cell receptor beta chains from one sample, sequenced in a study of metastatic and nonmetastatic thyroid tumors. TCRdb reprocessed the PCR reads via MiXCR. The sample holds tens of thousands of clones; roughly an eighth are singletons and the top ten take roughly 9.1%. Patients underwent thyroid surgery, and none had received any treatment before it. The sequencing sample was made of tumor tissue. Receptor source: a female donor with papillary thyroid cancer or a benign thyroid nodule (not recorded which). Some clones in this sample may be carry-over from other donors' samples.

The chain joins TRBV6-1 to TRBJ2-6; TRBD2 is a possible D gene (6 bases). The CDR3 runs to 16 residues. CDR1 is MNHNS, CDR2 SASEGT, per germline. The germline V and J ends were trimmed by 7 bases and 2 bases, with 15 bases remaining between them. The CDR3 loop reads CASNGGRFTGANVLTF. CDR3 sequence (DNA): TGTGCCAGCAACGGGGGACGATTCACTGGGGCCAACGTCCTGACTTTC.

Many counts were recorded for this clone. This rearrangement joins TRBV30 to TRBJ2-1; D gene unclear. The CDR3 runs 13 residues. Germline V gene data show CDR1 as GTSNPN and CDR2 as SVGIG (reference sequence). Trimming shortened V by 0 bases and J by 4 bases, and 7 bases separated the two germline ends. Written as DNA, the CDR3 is TGTGCCTGGAGTGTAAGGTGGTACAATGAGCAGTTCTTC. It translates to CAWSVRWYNEQFF.

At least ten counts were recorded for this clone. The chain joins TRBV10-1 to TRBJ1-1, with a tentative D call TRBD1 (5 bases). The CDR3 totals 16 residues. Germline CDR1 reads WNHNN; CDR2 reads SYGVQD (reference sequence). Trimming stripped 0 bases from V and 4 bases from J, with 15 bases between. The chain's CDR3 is CASSESRPGLVTEAFF. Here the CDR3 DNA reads TGCGCCAGCAGTGAGTCTCGGCCGGGGCTAGTCACTGAAGCTTTCTTT.

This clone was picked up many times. For the CDR3, the DNA is TGCAGTGCTAGCGAGGGACAATATAATCAGCCCCAGCATTTT. Translating it yields CSASEGQYNQPQHF. The chain has TRBV20-1 and TRBJ1-5; TRBD1 is a possible D gene (6 bases). Deletions cut 3 bases from V and 4 bases from J, with 13 bases between. Germline lookup yields CDR1 DFQATT and CDR2 SNEGSKA (reference sequence). This CDR3 has 14 amino acids.

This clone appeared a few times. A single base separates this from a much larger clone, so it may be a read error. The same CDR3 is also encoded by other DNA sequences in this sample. DNA of the CDR3: TGCGCCAGCAGTGGGCTAGCGGGAAGCACAGATACGCAGTATTTT. It specifies CASSGLAGSTDTQYF. The chain links TRBV27 to TRBJ2-3; 9 bases match TRBD2. Germline V lookup: CDR1 MNHEY, CDR2 SMNVEV (reference sequence). The CDR3 totals 15 residues.

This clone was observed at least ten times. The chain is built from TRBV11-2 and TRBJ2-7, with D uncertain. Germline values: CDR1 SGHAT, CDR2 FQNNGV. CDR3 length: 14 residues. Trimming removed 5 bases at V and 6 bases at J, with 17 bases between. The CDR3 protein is CASSPGIVGFEQYF. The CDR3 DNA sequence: TGTGCCAGCAGCCCCGGTATCGTCGGTTTCGAGCAGTACTTC.

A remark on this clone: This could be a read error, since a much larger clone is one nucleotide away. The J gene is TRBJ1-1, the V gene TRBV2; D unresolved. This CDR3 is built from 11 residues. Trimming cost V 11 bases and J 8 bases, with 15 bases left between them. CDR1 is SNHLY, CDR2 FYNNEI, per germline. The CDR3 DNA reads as TGTGCCGGAGGCATCGGGTCCGAAGCTTTCTTT. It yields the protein CAGGIGSEAFF.

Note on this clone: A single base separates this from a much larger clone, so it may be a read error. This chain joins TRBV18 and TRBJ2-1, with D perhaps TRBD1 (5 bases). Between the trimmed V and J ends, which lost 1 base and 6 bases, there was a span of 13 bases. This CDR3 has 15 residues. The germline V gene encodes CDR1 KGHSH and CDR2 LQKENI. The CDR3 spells CASSPRQGHCNEQFF. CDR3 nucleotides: TGTGCCAGCTCACCACGCCAGGGCCACTGCAATGAGCAGTTCTTC.

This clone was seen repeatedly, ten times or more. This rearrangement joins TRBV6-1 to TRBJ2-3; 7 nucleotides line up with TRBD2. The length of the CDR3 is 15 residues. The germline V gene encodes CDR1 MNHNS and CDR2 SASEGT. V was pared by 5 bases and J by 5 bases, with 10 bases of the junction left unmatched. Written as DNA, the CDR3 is TGTGCCAGCAGTACTAGCGCCGGAGTCGGAGATACGCAGTATTTT. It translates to CASSTSAGVGDTQYF.

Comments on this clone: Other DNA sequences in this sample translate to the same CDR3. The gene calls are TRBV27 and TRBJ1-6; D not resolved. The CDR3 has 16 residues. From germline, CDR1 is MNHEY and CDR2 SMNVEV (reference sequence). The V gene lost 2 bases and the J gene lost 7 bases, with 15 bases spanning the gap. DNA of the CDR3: TGTGCCAGCAGTTTAACCCAGAGCTCTTACAATTCACCCCTCCACTTT. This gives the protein CASSLTQSSYNSPLHF.

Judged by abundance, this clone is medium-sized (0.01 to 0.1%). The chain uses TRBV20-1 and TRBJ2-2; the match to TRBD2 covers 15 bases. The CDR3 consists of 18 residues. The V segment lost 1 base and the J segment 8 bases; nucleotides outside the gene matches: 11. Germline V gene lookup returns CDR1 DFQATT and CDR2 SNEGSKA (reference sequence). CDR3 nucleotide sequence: TGCAGTGCTAGAGCGGCAGGGCCGGGACTAGCGGGAGGAGGGGAGCTGTTTTTT. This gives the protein CSARAAGPGLAGGGELFF.

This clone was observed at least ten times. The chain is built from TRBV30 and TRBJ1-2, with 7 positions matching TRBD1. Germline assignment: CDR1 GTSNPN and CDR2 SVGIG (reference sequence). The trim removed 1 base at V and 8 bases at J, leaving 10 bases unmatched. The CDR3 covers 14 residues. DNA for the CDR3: TGTGCCTGGAGTGCCCTAACAGGGGTTCACGGCTACACCTTC. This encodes CAWSALTGVHGYTF.

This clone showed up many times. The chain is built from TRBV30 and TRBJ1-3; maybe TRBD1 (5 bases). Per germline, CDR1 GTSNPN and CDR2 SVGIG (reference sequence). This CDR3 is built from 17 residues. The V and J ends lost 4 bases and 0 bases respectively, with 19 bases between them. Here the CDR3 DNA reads TGTGCCTGGACCCGGGACTCGCTCATTAGCTCTGGAAACACCATATATTTT. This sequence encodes CAWTRDSLISSGNTIYF. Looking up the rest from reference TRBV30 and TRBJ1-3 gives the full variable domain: SQTIHQWPATLVQPVGSPLSLECTVEGTSNPNLYWYRQAAGRGLQLLFYSVGIGQISSEVPQNLSASRPQDRQFILSSKKLLLSDSGFYLCAWTRDSLISSGNTIYFGEGSWLTVV.